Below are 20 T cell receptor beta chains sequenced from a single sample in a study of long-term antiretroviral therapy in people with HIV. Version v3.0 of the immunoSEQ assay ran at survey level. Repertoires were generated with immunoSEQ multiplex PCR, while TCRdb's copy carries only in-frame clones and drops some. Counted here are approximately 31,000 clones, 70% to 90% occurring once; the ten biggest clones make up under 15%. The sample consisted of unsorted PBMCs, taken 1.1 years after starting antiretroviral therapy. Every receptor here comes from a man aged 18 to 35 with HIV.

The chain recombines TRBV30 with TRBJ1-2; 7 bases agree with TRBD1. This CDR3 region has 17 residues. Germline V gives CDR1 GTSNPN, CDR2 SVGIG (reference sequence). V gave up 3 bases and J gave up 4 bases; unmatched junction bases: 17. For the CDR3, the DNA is TGTGCCTGGAGAGACGGCGGGGCAAAAGGGGGCTCCTATGGCTACACCTTC. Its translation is CAWRDGGAKGGSYGYTF.

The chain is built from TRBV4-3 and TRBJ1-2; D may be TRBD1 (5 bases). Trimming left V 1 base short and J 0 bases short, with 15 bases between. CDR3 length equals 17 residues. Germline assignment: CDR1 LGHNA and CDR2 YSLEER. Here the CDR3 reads CASSQVFGGFANYGYTF. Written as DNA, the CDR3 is TGCGCCAGCAGCCAAGTTTTTGGGGGTTTCGCTAACTATGGCTACACCTTC.

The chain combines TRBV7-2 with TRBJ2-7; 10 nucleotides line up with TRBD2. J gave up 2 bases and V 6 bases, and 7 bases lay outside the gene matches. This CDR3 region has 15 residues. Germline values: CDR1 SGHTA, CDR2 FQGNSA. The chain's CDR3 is CASSLIAGGAYEQYF. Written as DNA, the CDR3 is TGTGCCAGCAGTCTCATAGCGGGGGGAGCCTACGAGCAGTACTTC.

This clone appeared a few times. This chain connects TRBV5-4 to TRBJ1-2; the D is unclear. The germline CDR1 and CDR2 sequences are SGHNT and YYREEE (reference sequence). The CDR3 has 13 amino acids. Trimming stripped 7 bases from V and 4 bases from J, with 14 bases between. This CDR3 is CASGPWESYGYTF. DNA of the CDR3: TGTGCCAGCGGGCCGTGGGAGAGCTATGGCTACACCTTC.

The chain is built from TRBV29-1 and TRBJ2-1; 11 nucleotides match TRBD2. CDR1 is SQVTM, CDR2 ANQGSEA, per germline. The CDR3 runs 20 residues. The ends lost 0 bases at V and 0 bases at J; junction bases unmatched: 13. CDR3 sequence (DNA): TGCAGCGTTGAAGAGTCCCTCGGGACTAGCGGCAGGAGCTCCTACAATGAGCAGTTCTTC. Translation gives CSVEESLGTSGRSSYNEQFF.

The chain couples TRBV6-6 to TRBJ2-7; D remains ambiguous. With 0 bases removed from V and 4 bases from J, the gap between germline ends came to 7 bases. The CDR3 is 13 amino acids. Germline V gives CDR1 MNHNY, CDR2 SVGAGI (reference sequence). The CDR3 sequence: CASSYSTKYEQYF. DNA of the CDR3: TGTGCCAGCAGTTACTCGACAAAATACGAGCAGTACTTC.

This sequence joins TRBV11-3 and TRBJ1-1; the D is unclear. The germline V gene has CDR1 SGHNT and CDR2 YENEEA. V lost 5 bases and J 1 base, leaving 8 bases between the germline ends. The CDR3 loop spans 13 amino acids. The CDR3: CASSAGSNTEAFF. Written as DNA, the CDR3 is TGTGCCAGCAGCGCGGGATCGAACACTGAAGCTTTCTTT.

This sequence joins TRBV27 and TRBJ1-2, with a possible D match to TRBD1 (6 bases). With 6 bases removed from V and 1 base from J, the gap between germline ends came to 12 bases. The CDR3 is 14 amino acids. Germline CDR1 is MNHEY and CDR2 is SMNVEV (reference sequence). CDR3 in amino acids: CASSPGQINYGYTF. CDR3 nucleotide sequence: TGTGCCAGCAGCCCGGGACAAATTAACTATGGCTACACCTTC.

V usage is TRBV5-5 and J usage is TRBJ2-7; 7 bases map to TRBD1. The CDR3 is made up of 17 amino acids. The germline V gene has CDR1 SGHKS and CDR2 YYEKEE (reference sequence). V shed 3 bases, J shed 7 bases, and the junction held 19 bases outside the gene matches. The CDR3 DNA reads TGTGCCAGCAGCTCGTCGACAGGGTTGGGGGCCGCCAAAGAGCAGTACTTC. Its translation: CASSSSTGLGAAKEQYF.

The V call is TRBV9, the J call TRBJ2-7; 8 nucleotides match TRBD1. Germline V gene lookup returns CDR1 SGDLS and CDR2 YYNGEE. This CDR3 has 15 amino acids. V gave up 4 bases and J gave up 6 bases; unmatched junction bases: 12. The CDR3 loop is CASSSTPDRAAEQYF. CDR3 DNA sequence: TGTGCCAGCAGCTCCACACCGGACAGGGCCGCCGAGCAGTACTTC.

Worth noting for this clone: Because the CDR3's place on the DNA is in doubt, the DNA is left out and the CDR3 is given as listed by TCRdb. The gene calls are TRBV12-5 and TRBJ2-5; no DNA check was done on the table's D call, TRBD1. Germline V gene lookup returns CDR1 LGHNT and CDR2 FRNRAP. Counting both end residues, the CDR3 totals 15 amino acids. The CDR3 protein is CASGLGTGHRETQYF.

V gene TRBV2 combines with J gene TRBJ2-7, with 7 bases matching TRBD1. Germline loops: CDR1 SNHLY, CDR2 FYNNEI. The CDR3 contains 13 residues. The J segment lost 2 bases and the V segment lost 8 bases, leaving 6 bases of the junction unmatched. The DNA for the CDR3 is TGTGCCAGCCTCGGACAGGAACCCTACGAGCAGTACTTC. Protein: CASLGQEPYEQYF.

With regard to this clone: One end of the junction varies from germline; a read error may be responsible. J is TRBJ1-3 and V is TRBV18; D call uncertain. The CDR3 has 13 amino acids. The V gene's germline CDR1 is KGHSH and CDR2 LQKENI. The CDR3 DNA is TGTGCCAGCGCACGGGAAACTGGAAACGCCATATATTTT. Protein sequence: CASARETGNAIYF.

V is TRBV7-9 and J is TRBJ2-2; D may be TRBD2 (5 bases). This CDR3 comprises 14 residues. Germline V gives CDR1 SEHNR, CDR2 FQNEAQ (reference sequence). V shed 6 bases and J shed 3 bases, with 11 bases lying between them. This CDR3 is CASRTLVDTGELFF. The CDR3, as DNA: TGTGCCAGCAGGACACTAGTGGACACCGGGGAGCTGTTTTTT.

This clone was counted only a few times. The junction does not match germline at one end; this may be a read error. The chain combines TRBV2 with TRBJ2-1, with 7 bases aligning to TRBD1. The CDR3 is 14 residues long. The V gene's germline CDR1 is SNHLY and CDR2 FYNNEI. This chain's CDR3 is CATKTGHSNNEQFF. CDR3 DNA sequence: TGTGCCACCAAGACAGGGCACTCCAACAATGAGCAGTTCTTC.

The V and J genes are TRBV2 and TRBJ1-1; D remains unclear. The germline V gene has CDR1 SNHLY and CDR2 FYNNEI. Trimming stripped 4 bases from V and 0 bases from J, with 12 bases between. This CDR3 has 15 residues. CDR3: CASSAVLGMNTEAFF. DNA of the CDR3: TGTGCCAGCAGTGCGGTGCTCGGCATGAACACTGAAGCTTTCTTT.

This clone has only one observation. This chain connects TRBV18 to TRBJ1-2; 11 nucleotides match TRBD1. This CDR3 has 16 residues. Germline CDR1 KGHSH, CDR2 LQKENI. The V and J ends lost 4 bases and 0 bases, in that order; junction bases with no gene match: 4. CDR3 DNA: TGTGCCAGCTCACTGCCGGGACAGGGGGCTAACTATGGCTACACCTTC. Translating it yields CASSLPGQGANYGYTF. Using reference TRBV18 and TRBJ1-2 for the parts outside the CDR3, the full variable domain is NAGVMQNPRHLVRRRGQEARLRCSPMKGHSHVYWYRQLPEEGLKFMVYLQKENIIDESGMPKERFSAEFPKEGPSILRIQQVVRGDSAAYFCASSLPGQGANYGYTFGSGTRLTVV.

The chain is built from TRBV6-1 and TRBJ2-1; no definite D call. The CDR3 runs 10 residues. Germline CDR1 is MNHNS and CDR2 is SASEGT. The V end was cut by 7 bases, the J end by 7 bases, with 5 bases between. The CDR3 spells CASTGNEQFF. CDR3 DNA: TGTGCCAGCACGGGTAATGAGCAGTTCTTC.

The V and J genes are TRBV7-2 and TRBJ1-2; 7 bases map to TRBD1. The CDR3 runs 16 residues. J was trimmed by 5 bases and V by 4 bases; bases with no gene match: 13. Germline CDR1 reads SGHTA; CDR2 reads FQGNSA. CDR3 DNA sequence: TGTGCCAGCAGCTACGGACAGGCTAGTCAACTATATGGCTACACCTTC. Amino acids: CASSYGQASQLYGYTF.

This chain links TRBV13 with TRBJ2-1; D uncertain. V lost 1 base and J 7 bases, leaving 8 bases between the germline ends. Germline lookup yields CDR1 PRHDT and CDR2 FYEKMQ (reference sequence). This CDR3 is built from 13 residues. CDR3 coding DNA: TGTGCCAGCAGCTTAGTGGCTCTGAATGAGCAGTTCTTC. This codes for CASSLVALNEQFF.